These T cell receptor beta chains were read from a single sample in a study of response to subunit inactivated influenza vaccine. MiXCR, run by TCRdb on the RT-PCR reads, gives a single entry per CDR3 protein. This table holds about 830,000 distinct CDR3 sequences, approximately 17% found once. The material sequenced was PBMCs from blood, taken about 5 days after vaccination. Receptors originate from a man between 45 and 60 years old who received an inactivated influenza vaccine. Each CDR3 is given with its conserved first and last residue. Each record gives: V gene, clone size, J gene, D gene, CDR3 DNA, CDR3 protein. The D gene is left open where the match is weak. Expanded clones get a size class; other rows say once, few or many, or leave the size out.

v_gene: TRBV7-2; abundance: few; j_gene: TRBJ2-7; d_gene: NA; CDR3nt: TGTGCCAGCAGCTTCGGAGTAGGCCAGCGACGCTCCTACGAGCAGTACTTC; CDR3aa: CASSFGVGQRRSYEQYF
v_gene: TRBV5-5; abundance: NA; j_gene: TRBJ2-7; d_gene: NA; CDR3nt: TGTGCCAGCAGCTTGGCTGCAGTCCTAGGGGCCTACGAGCAGTACTTC; CDR3aa: CASSLAAVLGAYEQYF
v_gene: TRBV29-1; abundance: NA; j_gene: TRBJ2-3; d_gene: TRBD1; CDR3nt: TGCAGCGTTGACGCAGGGGGTGGAGATACGCAGTATTTT; CDR3aa: CSVDAGGGDTQYF
v_gene: TRBV20-1; abundance: few; j_gene: TRBJ1-2; d_gene: NA; CDR3nt: TGCAGTGCTAGGTGGGGGGGTCTAGGCTATGGCTACACCTTC; CDR3aa: CSARWGGLGYGYTF
v_gene: TRBV10-1; abundance: NA; j_gene: TRBJ2-2; d_gene: NA; CDR3nt: TGCGCCAGCAGTGAGTCTTCGAACACCGGGGAGCTGTTTTTT; CDR3aa: CASSESSNTGELFF
v_gene: TRBV27; abundance: many; j_gene: TRBJ2-7; d_gene: NA; CDR3nt: TGTGCCAGCAGTAAGACAGCCCTTATATCCGAGCAGTACTTC; CDR3aa: CASSKTALISEQYF
v_gene: TRBV6-6; abundance: NA; j_gene: TRBJ2-5; d_gene: NA; CDR3nt: TGTGCCAGCGGTCGTTCCAAAGAGACCCAGTACTTC; CDR3aa: CASGRSKETQYF
v_gene: TRBV20-1; abundance: many; j_gene: TRBJ1-4; d_gene: NA; CDR3nt: TGCAGTGCTAGTCCGGGGACAACTAATGAAAAACTGTTTTTT; CDR3aa: CSASPGTTNEKLFF
v_gene: TRBV28; abundance: NA; j_gene: TRBJ2-1; d_gene: NA; CDR3nt: TGTGCCAGCAGTTCGAAACCCCCTAGGGGGCAGTTCTTC; CDR3aa: CASSSKPPRGQFF
v_gene: TRBV20-1; abundance: NA; j_gene: TRBJ1-5; d_gene: NA; CDR3nt: TGCAGTGCTGGGGCGGGGAATCAGCCCCAGCATTTT; CDR3aa: CSAGAGNQPQHF
v_gene: TRBV4-2; abundance: NA; j_gene: TRBJ1-5; d_gene: NA; CDR3nt: TGTGCCAGCAGCCAAGAATCCCTTAGCAATCAGCCCCAGCATTTT; CDR3aa: CASSQESLSNQPQHF
v_gene: TRBV5-6; abundance: few; j_gene: TRBJ2-5; d_gene: TRBD2; CDR3nt: TGTGCCAGCAGCTCCCCCCGGGAGGGCGAAGAAGAGACCCAGTACTTC; CDR3aa: CASSSPREGEEETQYF
v_gene: TRBV28; abundance: few; j_gene: TRBJ1-2; d_gene: TRBD1; CDR3nt: TGTGCCACCATCCTACAGGGGGCTGGCTACACCTTC; CDR3aa: CATILQGAGYTF
v_gene: TRBV12-3/TRBV12-4; abundance: many; j_gene: TRBJ2-1; d_gene: NA; CDR3nt: TGTGCCAGCAGTCCCGCTTGGCTCGGTGAGCAGTTCTTC; CDR3aa: CASSPAWLGEQFF
v_gene: TRBV6-1; abundance: many; j_gene: TRBJ2-6; d_gene: TRBD1; CDR3nt: TGTGCCAGCACTGGACAGGGGGCCTTGGGGGCCAACGTCCTGACTTTC; CDR3aa: CASTGQGALGANVLTF
v_gene: TRBV28; abundance: NA; j_gene: TRBJ1-1; d_gene: NA; CDR3nt: TGTGCCAGCAGTGTAGTAAAAACGGTAGGGGGAGAAGCTTTCTTT; CDR3aa: CASSVVKTVGGEAFF
v_gene: TRBV4-3; abundance: NA; j_gene: TRBJ2-3; d_gene: NA; CDR3nt: TGCGCCAGCAGCCAAGCCCGGGGCCACACAGATACGCAGTATTTT; CDR3aa: CASSQARGHTDTQYF
v_gene: TRBV19; abundance: NA; j_gene: TRBJ2-1; d_gene: NA; CDR3nt: TGTGCCAGTAGTATGGACGGCTACTCCTACAATGAGCAGTTCTTC; CDR3aa: CASSMDGYSYNEQFF
v_gene: TRBV20-1; abundance: NA; j_gene: TRBJ2-1; d_gene: TRBD2; CDR3nt: TGCAGTGCTACTCCGACTAGCGGGAGTAGTGAGCAGTTCTTC; CDR3aa: CSATPTSGSSEQFF
v_gene: TRBV7-2; abundance: NA; j_gene: TRBJ1-5; d_gene: NA; CDR3nt: TGTGCCAGCAGCTTAGTGGTGGCCCCTGGTCAGCCCCAGCATTTT; CDR3aa: CASSLVVAPGQPQHF
v_gene: TRBV29-1; abundance: few; j_gene: TRBJ2-7; d_gene: TRBD1; CDR3nt: TGCAGCGTCCCTGAGGGACAGGGGGACGAGCAGTACTTC; CDR3aa: CSVPEGQGDEQYF
v_gene: TRBV12-3/TRBV12-4; abundance: NA; j_gene: TRBJ2-3; d_gene: NA; CDR3nt: TGTGCCAGCAGTTTAAGGGGGGCGCATGCAGATACGCAGTATTTT; CDR3aa: CASSLRGAHADTQYF
v_gene: TRBV7-2; abundance: few; j_gene: TRBJ2-7; d_gene: TRBD1; CDR3nt: TGTGCCAGCAGTCCGGACCGGGACAGGACCTACGAGCAGTACTTC; CDR3aa: CASSPDRDRTYEQYF
v_gene: TRBV7-8; abundance: NA; j_gene: TRBJ2-2; d_gene: NA; CDR3nt: TGTGCCAGCAGCTTAGTCGGAGGGGTTAACACCGGGGAGCTGTTTTTT; CDR3aa: CASSLVGGVNTGELFF
v_gene: TRBV4-1; abundance: NA; j_gene: TRBJ2-3; d_gene: TRBD2; CDR3nt: TGCGCCAGCAGCCAAGATGGAGCGGGGGGGAGATCAGATACGCAGTATTTT; CDR3aa: CASSQDGAGGRSDTQYF
v_gene: TRBV2; abundance: NA; j_gene: TRBJ1-4; d_gene: NA; CDR3nt: TGTGCCAGCAGTGATGACGGGGGCCTTAATGAAAAACTGTTTTTT; CDR3aa: CASSDDGGLNEKLFF
v_gene: TRBV20-1; abundance: NA; j_gene: TRBJ1-5; d_gene: TRBD1; CDR3nt: TGCAGTGCTGGAGGACAGGGGCCTCAGCCCCAGCATTTT; CDR3aa: CSAGGQGPQPQHF
v_gene: TRBV5-1; abundance: NA; j_gene: TRBJ2-3; d_gene: NA; CDR3nt: TGCGCCAGCAGCCGGGTTAGGGACACAGATACGCAGTATTTT; CDR3aa: CASSRVRDTDTQYF
v_gene: TRBV10-3; abundance: many; j_gene: TRBJ2-2; d_gene: NA; CDR3nt: TGTGCCATCCGGGGCACCGGGGAGCTGTTTTTT; CDR3aa: CAIRGTGELFF